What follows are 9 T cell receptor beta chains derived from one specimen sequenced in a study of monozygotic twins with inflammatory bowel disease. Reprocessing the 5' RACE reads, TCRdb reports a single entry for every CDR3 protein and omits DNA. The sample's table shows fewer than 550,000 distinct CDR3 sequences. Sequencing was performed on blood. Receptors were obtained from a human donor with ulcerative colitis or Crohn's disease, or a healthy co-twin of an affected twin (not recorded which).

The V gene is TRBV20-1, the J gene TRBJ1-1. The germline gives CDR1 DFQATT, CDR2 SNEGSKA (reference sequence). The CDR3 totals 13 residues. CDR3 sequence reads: CSAGGERNTEAFF.

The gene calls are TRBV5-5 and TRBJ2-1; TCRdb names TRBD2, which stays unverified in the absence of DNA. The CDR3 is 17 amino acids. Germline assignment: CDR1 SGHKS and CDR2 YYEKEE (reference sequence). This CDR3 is CASSLEDGTSILQEQFF.

The CDR3 sequence: CASSIRTVSTGELFF. The rearrangement links TRBV19 to TRBJ2-2; the D call of TRBD1 rests on TCRdb alone, since no DNA is present to check it. The germline V gene has CDR1 LNHDA and CDR2 SQIVND (reference sequence). This CDR3 spans 15 amino acids.

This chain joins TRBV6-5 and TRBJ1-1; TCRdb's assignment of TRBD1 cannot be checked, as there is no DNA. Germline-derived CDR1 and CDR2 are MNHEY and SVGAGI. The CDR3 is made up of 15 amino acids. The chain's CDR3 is CASSWGQLMNTEAFF.

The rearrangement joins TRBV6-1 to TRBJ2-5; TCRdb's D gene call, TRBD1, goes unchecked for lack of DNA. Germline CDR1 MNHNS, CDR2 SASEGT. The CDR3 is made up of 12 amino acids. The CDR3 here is CATGQFQETQYF.

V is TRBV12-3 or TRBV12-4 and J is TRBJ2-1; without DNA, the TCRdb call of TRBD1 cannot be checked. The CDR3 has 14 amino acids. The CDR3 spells CASEWGAALNEQFF.

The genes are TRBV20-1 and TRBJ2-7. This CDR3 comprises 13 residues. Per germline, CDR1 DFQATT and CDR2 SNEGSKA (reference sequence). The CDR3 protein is CSARHQDTYEQYF.

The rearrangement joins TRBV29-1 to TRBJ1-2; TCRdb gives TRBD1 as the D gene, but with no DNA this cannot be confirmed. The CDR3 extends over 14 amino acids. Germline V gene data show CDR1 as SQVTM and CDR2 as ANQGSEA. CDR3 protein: CSVGYGVADYGYTF.

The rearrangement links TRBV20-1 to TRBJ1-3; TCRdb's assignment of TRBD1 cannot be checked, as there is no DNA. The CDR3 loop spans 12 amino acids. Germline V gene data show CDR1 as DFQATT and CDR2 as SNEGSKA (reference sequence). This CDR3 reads CSAKLAPNTIYF.